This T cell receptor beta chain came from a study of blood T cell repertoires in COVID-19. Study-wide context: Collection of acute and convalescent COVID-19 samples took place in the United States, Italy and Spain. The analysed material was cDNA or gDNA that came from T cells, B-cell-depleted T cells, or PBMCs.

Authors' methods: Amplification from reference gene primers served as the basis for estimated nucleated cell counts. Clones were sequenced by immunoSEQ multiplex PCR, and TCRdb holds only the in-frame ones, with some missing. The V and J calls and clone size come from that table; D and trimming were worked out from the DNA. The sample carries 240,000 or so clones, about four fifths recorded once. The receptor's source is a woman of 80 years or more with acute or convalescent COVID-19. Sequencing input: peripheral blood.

The CDR3 coding sequence is TGTGCCAGCAGCAGAGGACAGGGCGGTAATTCACCCCTCCACTTT. Translating it yields CASSRGQGGNSPLHF. The chain uses TRBV3-1 (or the pseudogene TRBV3-2) and TRBJ1-6, with 8 nucleotides matching TRBD1. V gave up 5 bases and J gave up 6 bases; unmatched junction bases: 6. Looked up from germline, CDR1 is LGHDT and CDR2 is YNNKEL (reference sequence). The CDR3 extends over 15 amino acids.